The 21 T cell receptor beta chains presented below share a single source sample, sequenced in a study of shared clonotypes between healthy human individuals. Profiled with immunoSEQ multiplex PCR; TCRdb holds only in-frame clones, not every one. The sample carries some 2,000,000 clones, roughly 94% recorded once. The sample consisted of naive CD4+ T cells sorted from blood. Subset meaning: CD45RA+ positively selected. These receptors were collected from a man between 18 and 35 years old in good health.

This clone was observed a single time. This chain links TRBV5-4 with TRBJ1-2, with D perhaps matching TRBD1 (5 bases). The germline CDR1 and CDR2 sequences are SGHNT and YYREEE (reference sequence). The V gene lost 6 bases and the J gene lost 4 bases, with 16 bases spanning the gap. The CDR3 covers 14 residues. CDR3 DNA: TGTGCCAGCACCCTCGGTCAGGGAACCTATGGCTACACCTTC. Translating gives CASTLGQGTYGYTF.

This chain joins TRBV5-1 and TRBJ2-3, with a possible D match to TRBD2 (6 bases). The CDR3 sequence is 15 residues long. Germline CDR1 reads SGHRS; CDR2 reads YFSETQ. V was trimmed by 5 bases and J by 2 bases, leaving 15 bases between them. The CDR3 loop reads CASRRDSIYTDTQYF. DNA for the CDR3: TGCGCCAGCAGACGGGACTCAATATACACAGATACGCAGTATTTT.

This clone has more than one count but fewer than ten. This chain links TRBV18 with TRBJ1-2; D not certain. This CDR3 is 12 amino acids long. V dropped 6 bases and J dropped 5 bases, with 10 bases sitting between them. Germline V gene lookup returns CDR1 KGHSH and CDR2 LQKENI. The CDR3 region has the DNA TGTGCCAGCTCCCCAGACGAATATGGCTACACCTTC. Protein sequence: CASSPDEYGYTF.

The chain recombines TRBV30 with TRBJ1-3; 7 nucleotides agree with TRBD1. The germline V gene encodes CDR1 GTSNPN and CDR2 SVGIG (reference sequence). Trimming at V came to 2 bases and at J to 1 base, leaving 2 bases not matched to a gene. There are 14 residues in the CDR3. The DNA for the CDR3 is TGTGCCTGGAGTACGGGACAGTCTGGAAACACCATATATTTT. This encodes CAWSTGQSGNTIYF.

The rearrangement joins TRBV4-2 to TRBJ2-3; TRBD2 is a possible D gene (6 bases). Germline V gene lookup returns CDR1 LGHNA and CDR2 YNFKEQ. Trimming took 1 base from V and 7 from J, leaving 15 bases between them. The length of the CDR3 is 15 residues. DNA for the CDR3: TGTGCCAGCAGCCAAGTCTGGCGGGGAGACCATACGCAGTATTTT. It translates to CASSQVWRGDHTQYF.

Concerning this clone itself: Additional DNA sequences in this sample encode the identical CDR3. This chain uses TRBV6-5 with TRBJ2-5; TRBD2 might be the D (6 bases). Trimming removed 6 bases from V and 5 bases from J, with 13 bases in between. Germline CDR1 and CDR2: MNHEY and SVGAGI. The CDR3 is 13 residues long. The CDR3 reads CASSRGIGETQYF. For the CDR3, the DNA is TGTGCCAGCAGCCGGGGGATTGGGGAGACCCAGTACTTC.

This clone came up once. V usage is TRBV28 and J usage is TRBJ2-7; D remains unclear. V was pared by 4 bases and J by 7 bases, with 11 bases between. The CDR3 is 12 residues long. Per germline, CDR1 MDHEN and CDR2 SYDVKM. The chain's CDR3 is CASSSALREQYF. The CDR3, as DNA: TGTGCCAGCAGTTCGGCCTTACGTGAGCAGTACTTC.

The gene calls are TRBV30 and TRBJ1-4, with D possibly matching TRBD1 (5 bases). The CDR3 runs to 19 residues. V lost 5 bases and J lost 1, with 26 bases in between. Germline values: CDR1 GTSNPN, CDR2 SVGIG (reference sequence). The CDR3 is CAWPPWQGVRHLTNEKLFF. CDR3 DNA sequence: TGTGCCTGGCCCCCATGGCAGGGTGTTAGGCATTTAACTAATGAAAAACTGTTTTTT.

This clone was picked up one time. Mismatch with germline at one junction end may stem from a read error. The chain couples TRBV6-5 to TRBJ2-3; possible D gene TRBD1, 6 bases. The CDR3 contains 16 residues. Germline V gives CDR1 MNHEY, CDR2 SVGAGI. The CDR3 DNA follows: TGTGCCAGCAGTTCCCACCGGACAGACCTCACAGATACGCAGTGTTTT. Protein sequence: CASSSHRTDLTDTQCF.

As for this clone: Other DNA sequences in this specimen translate into the identical CDR3. The chain carries TRBV5-1 and TRBJ2-5, with a possible D match to TRBD1 (5 bases). Germline V gives CDR1 SGHRS, CDR2 YFSETQ. The CDR3 has 13 residues. V lost 2 bases to trimming and J lost 2 bases, with 7 bases between them. CDR3 nucleotide sequence: TGCGCCAGCAGCTTTCAGGGTCAAGAGACCCAGTACTTC. This codes for CASSFQGQETQYF.

The chain employs TRBV19 and TRBJ1-5, with 8 bases aligning to TRBD1. The junction had 1 base not matched to a gene; V was cut back by 0 bases and J by 3 bases. Germline V gene data show CDR1 as LNHDA and CDR2 as SQIVND (reference sequence). This CDR3 is built from 15 residues. CDR3 coding DNA: TGTGCCAGTAGTATAGACAGGGGGCTCAATCAGCCCCAGCATTTT. It specifies CASSIDRGLNQPQHF.

The rearrangement links TRBV10-3 to TRBJ2-2; D might be TRBD2 (6 bases). The CDR3 is made up of 12 amino acids. Trimming took 8 bases from V and 2 from J, leaving 6 bases between them. Germline V gene sequence: CDR1 ENHRY, CDR2 SYGVKD. As DNA, the CDR3 is TGTGCCATCGGGACTAACACCGGGGAGCTGTTTTTT. Its translation is CAIGTNTGELFF.

This clone came up once. V and J are TRBV7-9 and TRBJ1-3, with no clear D. The CDR3 length is 17 residues. Germline loops: CDR1 SEHNR, CDR2 FQNEAQ (reference sequence). With 6 bases removed from V and 0 bases from J, the gap between germline ends came to 18 bases. CDR3 sequence reads: CASRDRGTSASGNTIYF. The CDR3 nucleotides read TGTGCCAGCAGGGATCGCGGTACTTCAGCCTCTGGAAACACCATATATTTT.

Details on this clone: This may stem from a read error, because a much larger clone lies one nucleotide away. A read error is likely, as this CDR3 ends without the conserved phenylalanine or tryptophan. The chain joins TRBV25-1 to TRBJ1-4; no firm D call. Deletions cut 3 bases from V and 8 bases from J, with 13 bases between. CDR3 size: 14 residues. Germline V gene data show CDR1 as MGHDK and CDR2 as SYGVNS. The CDR3 sequence is CASSDPGLNEKLFL. The CDR3 nucleotides read TGTGCCAGCAGTGACCCGGGTTTAAACGAAAAACTGTTTTTA.

The chain uses TRBV2 and TRBJ2-1; 8 positions match TRBD2. The CDR3 is 16 residues long. The germline CDR1 and CDR2 sequences are SNHLY and FYNNEI. The V and J ends lost 2 bases and 8 bases, in that order; junction bases with no gene match: 11. The chain's CDR3 is CASSENLAGLSYEQFF. In DNA form, the CDR3 reads TGTGCCAGCAGTGAAAATCTAGCGGGTCTTTCCTATGAGCAGTTCTTC.

The rearrangement uses TRBV6-1 and TRBJ1-2, with D possibly matching TRBD1 (5 bases). CDR1 is MNHNS, CDR2 SASEGT, per germline. The V gene lost 7 bases and the J gene lost 8 bases, with 23 bases spanning the gap. The CDR3 is 15 residues long. The CDR3 sequence is CASIPATVPGGGYTF. In DNA form, the CDR3 reads TGTGCCAGCATCCCAGCGACAGTACCCGGAGGGGGCTACACCTTC.

The chain employs TRBV7-3 and TRBJ1-1; 7 bases line up with TRBD1. Germline V gene sequence: CDR1 SGHTA, CDR2 FQGTGA. The CDR3 has 15 amino acids. V was pared by 5 bases and J by 4 bases, with 10 bases of the junction left unmatched. The DNA of the CDR3 is TGTGCCAGCAGCGAAGAAGGGGGCTTGAGCACTGAAGCTTTCTTT. This gives the protein CASSEEGGLSTEAFF.

The chain links TRBV11-2 to TRBJ2-5; 10 nucleotides agree with TRBD2. The germline V gene encodes CDR1 SGHAT and CDR2 FQNNGV. J was trimmed by 7 bases and V by 1 base; bases with no gene match: 3. There are 14 residues in the CDR3. The CDR3 reads CASSLGAGGPTQYF. CDR3 coding DNA: TGTGCCAGCAGCTTAGGAGCGGGAGGGCCGACCCAGTACTTC.

Worth noting for this clone: This clone may be a read error of a much larger clone one base away. The sample holds other DNA sequences that translate to the same CDR3. V is TRBV7-2 and J is TRBJ1-6; D gene ambiguous. V lost 3 bases and J lost 7, with 1 base in between. The V gene's germline CDR1 is SGHTA and CDR2 FQGNSA. The CDR3 covers 11 residues. The CDR3 sequence: CASSLNSPLHF. In DNA form, the CDR3 reads TGTGCCAGCAGCTTGAATTCACCCCTCCACTTT.

V gene TRBV7-2 combines with J gene TRBJ2-6; 7 bases line up with TRBD2. Germline assignment: CDR1 SGHTA and CDR2 FQGNSA. The CDR3 covers 16 residues. Trimming cost V 3 bases and J 3 bases; bases outside gene matches: 5. CDR3 region: CASSLQGGYGANVLTF. DNA of the CDR3: TGTGCCAGCAGCTTGCAGGGAGGGTATGGGGCCAACGTCCTGACTTTC.

The V call is TRBV30, the J call TRBJ2-1, with D tentatively TRBD1 (6 bases). The V gene's germline CDR1 is GTSNPN and CDR2 SVGIG (reference sequence). The CDR3 consists of 12 residues. Between the trimmed V and J ends, which lost 3 bases and 15 bases, there was a span of 18 bases. DNA of the CDR3: TGTGCCTGGAGCTACGGCGAGGGGGTTCTGTTCTTC. Translated, it gives CAWSYGEGVLFF.